A single sample is the source of the 29 T cell receptor beta chains below, sequenced in a study of T cell clones after liver transplantation. TCRdb's copy holds only in-frame clones and misses some; the assay was immunoSEQ multiplex PCR. Among around 120,000 clones, about nine tenths were seen once, and the ten largest hold 0.75% to 0.85%. The sequences come from CD4+ T cells from blood, collected 12 months after liver transplant. The receptors stem from a human patient who received a liver transplant. Some T cells may have originated in the graft donor.

The chain links TRBV6-6 to TRBJ2-3, with 9 positions matching TRBD2. The CDR3 consists of 15 residues. V gave up 5 bases and J gave up 2 bases; unmatched junction bases: 5. Germline V gene data show CDR1 as MNHNY and CDR2 as SVGAGI (reference sequence). The CDR3 DNA reads as TGTGCCAGCAGTAGGACTAGCGCCTACACAGATACGCAGTATTTT. Translating gives CASSRTSAYTDTQYF.

A remark on this clone: Other nucleotide sequences from this sample produce the same CDR3. The chain links TRBV5-8 to TRBJ1-2; D is uncertain. The CDR3 runs to 14 residues. V was shortened by 2 bases and J by 1 base, with 9 bases between the two germline ends. Germline V gives CDR1 SGHTS, CDR2 YDEGEE. The CDR3 DNA follows: TGTGCCAGCAGCTTCGGTGGAATTAACTATGGCTACACCTTC. Amino acid sequence: CASSFGGINYGYTF.

The sample holds a few counts of this clone. The same CDR3 arises from other DNA sequences in this sample as well. V gene TRBV5-1 combines with J gene TRBJ2-1, with TRBD2 as a possible D gene (5 bases). The CDR3 has 13 amino acids. Germline V gives CDR1 SGHRS, CDR2 YFSETQ. The ends were cut back, 3 bases at V and 8 bases at J, with 12 bases in the middle. Here the CDR3 reads CASSSGSGDEQFF. The DNA for the CDR3 is TGCGCCAGCAGCTCGGGGTCCGGGGATGAGCAGTTCTTC. The full variable domain, completed using reference TRBV5-1 and TRBJ2-1, is KAGVTQTPRYLIKTRGQQVTLSCSPISGHRSVSWYQQTPGQGLQFLFEYFSETQRNKGNFPGRFSGRQFSNSRSEMNVSTLELGDSALYLCASSSGSGDEQFFGPGTRLTVL.

The chain carries TRBV7-6 and TRBJ1-1, with D possibly TRBD1 on 6 matching bases. With 5 bases removed from V and 2 bases from J, the gap between germline ends came to 9 bases. CDR3 length: 13 residues. Germline CDR1 and CDR2: SGHVS and FNYEAQ. CDR3 in DNA: TGTGCCAGCAGCGCGGACAGCAACACTGAAGCTTTCTTT. This codes for CASSADSNTEAFF.

This chain links TRBV5-4 with TRBJ2-5, with 7 bases matching TRBD1. Germline loops: CDR1 SGHNT, CDR2 YYREEE (reference sequence). The CDR3 has 15 residues. The V segment lost 3 bases and the J segment 5 bases; nucleotides outside the gene matches: 10. This chain's CDR3 is CASSSQTGTRETQYF. CDR3 bases: TGTGCCAGCAGCTCCCAGACAGGGACGAGGGAGACCCAGTACTTC.

J is TRBJ2-7 and V is TRBV19; 9 bases line up with TRBD2. The CDR3 has 16 residues. The V gene's germline CDR1 is LNHDA and CDR2 SQIVND (reference sequence). V gave up 0 bases and J gave up 4 bases; unmatched junction bases: 7. CDR3 coding DNA: TGTGCCAGTAGTATAGATGTGTTAGCGGGAGTTTACGAGCAGTACTTC. Amino acids: CASSIDVLAGVYEQYF.

This chain uses TRBV4-1 with TRBJ2-1; D not resolved. The CDR3 loop spans 16 amino acids. The germline V and J ends were trimmed by 4 bases and 4 bases, with 17 bases remaining between them. Germline CDR1 is MGHRA and CDR2 is YSYEKL. The CDR3 DNA reads as TGCGCCAGCAGCCCCCTTTCGTGGGCATCGTACAATGAGCAGTTCTTC. This gives the protein CASSPLSWASYNEQFF.

This chain uses TRBV27 with TRBJ2-4; D may be TRBD2 (7 bases). The CDR3 has 13 amino acids. Germline V gene data show CDR1 as MNHEY and CDR2 as SMNVEV (reference sequence). V was clipped by 2 bases and J by 8 bases, with 10 bases between them. Here the CDR3 reads CASSLEGGDIQYF. CDR3 DNA: TGTGCCAGCAGTTTAGAAGGGGGGGACATTCAGTACTTC.

The chain links TRBV28 to TRBJ1-1; the D gene is possibly TRBD1 (6 bases). This CDR3 comprises 13 residues. The V end was cut by 3 bases, the J end by 10 bases, with 15 bases between. Germline CDR1 MDHEN, CDR2 SYDVKM. As DNA, the CDR3 is TGTGCCAGCAGTTTTGTTAGGGGGTCCGGAGCTTTCTTT. It specifies CASSFVRGSGAFF.

This rearrangement joins TRBV5-6 to TRBJ1-2; weak D call: TRBD1 (6 bases). The CDR3 runs to 14 residues. The germline gives CDR1 SGHDT, CDR2 YYEEEE. V lost 5 bases to trimming and J lost 4 bases, with 15 bases between them. Written as DNA, the CDR3 is TGTGCCAGCAGTCCCCTGGGGGCAATCTATGGCTACACCTTC. Translation: CASSPLGAIYGYTF.

The CDR3 here is CASSPSEGKLFF. The CDR3 nucleotides read TGTGCCAGCAGTCCGTCCGAGGGGAAACTGTTTTTT. This chain links TRBV6-5 with TRBJ1-4; tentative D call: TRBD1 (5 bases). From germline, CDR1 is MNHEY and CDR2 SVGAGI. Between the trimmed V and J ends, which lost 5 bases and 11 bases, there was a span of 12 bases. This CDR3 has 12 residues.

The V call is TRBV2, the J call TRBJ2-3, with 12 bases fitting TRBD2. Trimming removed 2 bases from V and 6 bases from J; junction bases left unmatched: 3. This CDR3 region has 15 residues. The V gene's germline CDR1 is SNHLY and CDR2 FYNNEI. CDR3 protein: CASSELAGGGDTQYF. CDR3 bases: TGTGCCAGCAGTGAACTAGCGGGAGGGGGGGATACGCAGTATTTT.

The chain recombines TRBV5-6 with TRBJ2-3; D not certain. CDR1 SGHDT and CDR2 YYEEEE come from the germline V gene. This CDR3 comprises 12 residues. Between the trimmed V and J ends, which lost 0 bases and 4 bases, there was a span of 3 bases. In DNA, the CDR3 is TGTGCCAGCAGCTTGGTTTCAGATACGCAGTATTTT. Protein: CASSLVSDTQYF.

The chain couples TRBV29-1 to TRBJ1-1, with D possibly matching TRBD1 (6 bases). V lost 4 bases, J lost 4 bases, and 22 bases lay in between. The germline V gene encodes CDR1 SQVTM and CDR2 ANQGSEA. This CDR3 comprises 16 residues. CDR3: CSVVWGARGRSTEAFF. CDR3 nucleotide sequence: TGCAGCGTTGTATGGGGGGCCCGGGGTAGGAGCACTGAAGCTTTCTTT.

The chain couples TRBV19 to TRBJ1-1; TRBD1 matches at 11 bases. The CDR3 runs 15 residues. Germline V gene data show CDR1 as LNHDA and CDR2 as SQIVND (reference sequence). V was clipped by 5 bases and J by 8 bases; unmatched bases: 10. The CDR3 here is CASSPLGQGGDEAFF. DNA of the CDR3: TGTGCCAGTAGTCCGCTGGGACAGGGGGGGGACGAAGCTTTCTTT.

The genes are TRBV5-1 and TRBJ2-6; D perhaps matches TRBD1 (5 bases). Trimming removed 6 bases at V and 0 bases at J, with 16 bases between. Germline V gene sequence: CDR1 SGHRS, CDR2 YFSETQ. The CDR3 covers 17 residues. CDR3 residues: CASKLRGASSGANVLTF. DNA for the CDR3: TGCGCCAGCAAACTAAGGGGCGCGAGCTCTGGGGCCAACGTCCTGACTTTC.

This clone was recorded a few times. The rearrangement joins TRBV2 to TRBJ1-2, with a weak D call TRBD1 (5 bases). Trimming removed 1 base at V and 4 bases at J, with 10 bases between. The length of the CDR3 is 14 residues. CDR1 is SNHLY and CDR2 is FYNNEI in the germline V gene. This CDR3 is CASSEVPGIYGYTF. The CDR3 coding sequence is TGTGCCAGCAGTGAAGTTCCAGGGATCTATGGCTACACCTTC. The complete variable domain, with remaining parts taken from reference TRBV2 and TRBJ1-2, reads EPEVTQTPSHQVTQMGQEVILRCVPISNHLYFYWYRQILGQKVEFLVSFYNNEISEKSEIFDDQFSVERPDGSNFTLKIRSTKLEDSAMYFCASSEVPGIYGYTFGSGTRLTVV.

This clone was observed a single time. The chain couples TRBV7-2 to TRBJ2-6; D is uncertain. Germline V gene sequence: CDR1 SGHTA, CDR2 FQGNSA. V was cut by 3 bases and J by 0 bases, with 6 bases left in between. The length of the CDR3 is 15 residues. For the CDR3, the DNA is TGTGCCAGCAGCTTCTCCAACTCTGGGGCCAACGTCCTGACTTTC. It encodes CASSFSNSGANVLTF.

The chain is built from TRBV19 and TRBJ1-1, with D uncertain. Trimming took off 5 bases at V and 5 bases at J, with 6 bases between the two ends. From germline, CDR1 is LNHDA and CDR2 SQIVND (reference sequence). The CDR3 has 11 residues. CDR3 amino acids: CASSPSTEAFF. DNA for the CDR3: TGTGCCAGTAGTCCGTCTACTGAAGCTTTCTTT.

The chain combines TRBV11-3 with TRBJ1-1; D remains unclear. V was clipped by 0 bases and J by 7 bases, with 9 bases between them. CDR1 is SGHNT and CDR2 is YENEEA in the germline V gene. The CDR3 contains 13 residues. The CDR3 DNA is TGTGCCAGCAGCTTAGATCTTTCCGATGAAGCTTTCTTT. This gives the protein CASSLDLSDEAFF. Looking up the rest from reference TRBV11-3 and TRBJ1-1 gives the full variable domain: EAGVVQSPRYKIIEKKQPVAFWCNPISGHNTLYWYLQNLGQGPELLIRYENEEAVDDSQLPKDRFSAERLKGVDSTLKIQPAELGDSAVYLCASSLDLSDEAFFGQGTRLTVV.

J is TRBJ2-3 and V is TRBV11-2, with D possibly being TRBD1 (6 bases). Trimming shortened V by 6 bases and J by 1 base, and 14 bases separated the two germline ends. Germline V gene lookup returns CDR1 SGHAT and CDR2 FQNNGV. The CDR3 covers 15 residues. CDR3 loop: CASRVGGARTDTQYF. CDR3 DNA sequence: TGTGCCAGCAGGGTAGGGGGAGCCCGCACAGATACGCAGTATTTT.

The genes are TRBV5-1 and TRBJ1-4; tentative D call: TRBD1 (6 bases). The V and J ends lost 4 bases and 4 bases respectively, with 17 bases between them. Germline CDR1 reads SGHRS; CDR2 reads YFSETQ. This CDR3 contains 16 residues. The CDR3 DNA follows: TGCGCCAGCAGCCCCGGACAGCGGACCCTTAATGAAAAACTGTTTTTT. This encodes CASSPGQRTLNEKLFF.

This chain connects TRBV5-1 to TRBJ2-1; TRBD2 matches 12 bases. Germline assignment: CDR1 SGHRS and CDR2 YFSETQ. Losses at the gene ends were 3 bases for V and 8 bases for J; bases not matched to a gene: 9. The CDR3 contains 16 residues. CDR3 loop: CASSYETSGSWDEQFF. The CDR3 DNA follows: TGCGCCAGCAGCTATGAGACTAGCGGGAGTTGGGATGAGCAGTTCTTC.

The chain has TRBV7-9 and TRBJ2-5, with D perhaps TRBD1 or TRBD2 (5 bases each). The CDR3 is 12 amino acids. The germline gives CDR1 SEHNR, CDR2 FQNEAQ (reference sequence). The ends were cut back, 11 bases at V and 5 bases at J, with 15 bases in the middle. The CDR3 protein is CAGGRLEETQYF. CDR3 DNA sequence: TGTGCCGGGGGACGACTCGAGGAGACCCAGTACTTC.

The chain has TRBV25-1 and TRBJ2-1; D may match TRBD1 or TRBD2 (5 bases each). CDR1 and CDR2 (germline): MGHDK, SYGVNS. There are 14 residues in the CDR3. The germline V and J ends were trimmed by 0 bases and 9 bases, with 12 bases remaining between them. The CDR3 reads CASSEYLQGAEQFF. The DNA for the CDR3 is TGTGCCAGCAGTGAATATCTCCAGGGAGCTGAGCAGTTCTTC.

The gene calls are TRBV5-1 and TRBJ1-4; 8 nucleotides align to TRBD1. Germline CDR1 and CDR2: SGHRS and YFSETQ. This CDR3 has 15 residues. After removal of 0 bases from V and 6 bases from J, the junction contained 4 bases not matched to a gene. CDR3 nucleotides: TGCGCCAGCAGCTTGGTTCCAGGGGGCGATGAAAAACTGTTTTTT. It translates to CASSLVPGGDEKLFF.

The chain couples TRBV18 to TRBJ2-3, with unresolved D. Trimming took off 5 bases at V and 2 bases at J, with 14 bases between the two ends. CDR1 and CDR2 from the germline V gene are KGHSH and LQKENI. The CDR3 is made up of 15 amino acids. CDR3 protein: CASSVSKGSTDTQYF. CDR3 DNA: TGTGCCAGCTCAGTGAGTAAGGGATCCACAGATACGCAGTATTTT.

The chain couples TRBV4-3 to TRBJ1-4; no definite D call. CDR3 length: 15 amino acids. Trimming removed 4 bases at V and 0 bases at J, with 9 bases between. Germline loops: CDR1 LGHNA, CDR2 YSLEER. DNA for the CDR3: TGCGCCAGCAGCCTCAGCGCGGCAACTAATGAAAAACTGTTTTTT. Translation gives CASSLSAATNEKLFF.

The rearrangement joins TRBV7-3 to TRBJ1-2; 10 bases agree with TRBD1. After removal of 5 bases from V and 7 bases from J, the junction contained 4 bases not matched to a gene. This CDR3 region has 13 residues. CDR1 SGHTA and CDR2 FQGTGA come from the germline V gene. CDR3 DNA sequence: TGTGCCAGCAGCCTCAGACAGGGGGCTGGCTACACCTTC. Amino acid sequence: CASSLRQGAGYTF.